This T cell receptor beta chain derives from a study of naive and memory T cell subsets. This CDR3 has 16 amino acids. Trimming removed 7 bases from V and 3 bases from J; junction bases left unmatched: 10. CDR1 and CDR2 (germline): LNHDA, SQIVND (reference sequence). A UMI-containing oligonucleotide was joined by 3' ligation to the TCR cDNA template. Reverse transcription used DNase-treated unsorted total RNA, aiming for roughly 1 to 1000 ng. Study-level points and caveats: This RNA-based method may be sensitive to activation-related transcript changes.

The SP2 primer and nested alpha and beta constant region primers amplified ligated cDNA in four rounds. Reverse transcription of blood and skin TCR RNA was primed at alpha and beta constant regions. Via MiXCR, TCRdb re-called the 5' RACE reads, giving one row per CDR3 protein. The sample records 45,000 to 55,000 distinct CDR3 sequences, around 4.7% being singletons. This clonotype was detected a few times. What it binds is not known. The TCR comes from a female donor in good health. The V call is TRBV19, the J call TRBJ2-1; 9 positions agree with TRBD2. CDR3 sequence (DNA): TGTGCCAGTAAAAGGGGCGGGAGGGCCAACTACAATGAGCAGTTCTTC. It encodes CASKRGGRANYNEQFF.